The 30 T cell receptor beta chains presented below share a single source sample, sequenced in a study of T cell repertoires in cytomegalovirus infection. TCRdb independently ran MiXCR on the reads; one entry per CDR3 protein. Here the sample spans approximately 770,000 distinct CDR3 sequences, 25% to 35% being singletons. No antigen has been identified for these receptors. The sequences come from cultured CD8+ T cells from PBMCs, collected from culture after CMV antigen stimulation. The receptor source for this set is a human donor in good health (CMV status not recorded). Some clones in this sample may be carry-over from other donors' samples.

This clonotype was seen a few times. The chain links TRBV7-9 to TRBJ1-1; 7 positions match TRBD1. V dropped 2 bases and J dropped 0; count of bases not matched to a gene: 6. The germline gives CDR1 SEHNR, CDR2 FQNEAQ (reference sequence). This CDR3 has 16 amino acids. CDR3: CASSLPGGNMNTEAFF. In DNA form, the CDR3 reads TGTGCCAGCAGCTTACCAGGGGGAAACATGAACACTGAAGCTTTCTTT.

The chain employs TRBV19 and TRBJ1-5, with D possibly TRBD1 on 6 matching bases. Per the germline V gene, CDR1 is LNHDA and CDR2 is SQIVND (reference sequence). This CDR3 has 13 amino acids. The V and J ends lost 3 bases and 7 bases respectively, with 10 bases between them. The CDR3 reads CASSMGTPQPQHF. The CDR3 DNA follows: TGTGCCAGTAGTATGGGGACACCGCAGCCCCAGCATTTT.

The rearrangement uses TRBV5-8 and TRBJ2-3, with D uncertain. Trimming removed 1 base at V and 6 bases at J, with 12 bases between. The CDR3 sequence is 14 residues long. CDR1 and CDR2 (germline): SGHTS, YDEGEE. CDR3 in amino acids: CASSLNGPPDTQYF. CDR3 DNA: TGTGCCAGCAGCTTGAATGGGCCCCCGGATACGCAGTATTTT.

This clonotype appeared a few times. This chain connects TRBV4-1 to TRBJ1-3; D unresolved. CDR3 length: 15 amino acids. The germline V gene has CDR1 MGHRA and CDR2 YSYEKL. The V and J ends lost 4 bases and 2 bases respectively, with 12 bases between them. CDR3 in amino acids: CASSPTEETGNTIYF. CDR3 in DNA: TGCGCCAGCAGCCCCACCGAGGAAACTGGAAACACCATATATTTT.

This clonotype was counted ten times or more. The rearrangement joins TRBV10-3 to TRBJ2-2; perhaps TRBD1 as D (8 bases). The CDR3 consists of 16 residues. Per the germline V gene, CDR1 is ENHRY and CDR2 is SYGVKD. Trimming removed 6 bases from V and 4 bases from J, with 18 bases in between. The CDR3 protein is CAISSGTGWSTGELFF. The CDR3 coding sequence is TGTGCCATCAGCAGCGGGACAGGATGGAGCACCGGGGAGCTGTTTTTT.

This chain uses TRBV6-5 with TRBJ1-6; no firm D call. The germline V and J ends were trimmed by 0 bases and 2 bases, with 14 bases remaining between them. CDR3 length: 18 amino acids. Per germline, CDR1 MNHEY and CDR2 SVGAGI. The CDR3 nucleotides are TGTGCCAGCAGTTACTCGATGAGCCAGAAACCCTATAATTCACCCCTCCACTTT. Translating it yields CASSYSMSQKPYNSPLHF.

This clonotype turned up a few times. The V and J genes are TRBV25-1 and TRBJ1-1; D unresolved. Trimming cost V 2 bases and J 3 bases, with 16 bases left between them. Germline values: CDR1 MGHDK, CDR2 SYGVNS. The CDR3 covers 16 residues. The CDR3 DNA is TGTGCCAGCAGTGAACTTCTTGCGGGAGGCGACACTGAAGCTTTCTTT. Translation gives CASSELLAGGDTEAFF. The complete variable domain, with remaining parts taken from reference TRBV25-1 and TRBJ1-1, reads EADIYQTPRYLVIGTGKKITLECSQTMGHDKMYWYQQDPGMELHLIHYSYGVNSTEKGDLSSESTVSRIRTEHFPLTLESARPSHTSQYLCASSELLAGGDTEAFFGQGTRLTVV.

A few counts support this clonotype. The genes are TRBV15 and TRBJ1-5; D gene uncertain. Germline V gene data show CDR1 as LNHNV and CDR2 as YYDKDF (reference sequence). With 1 base removed from V and 0 bases from J, the gap between germline ends came to 7 bases. The CDR3 totals 15 residues. CDR3: CATSRGRDSNQPQHF. The DNA of the CDR3 is TGTGCCACCAGCAGAGGACGGGATAGCAATCAGCCCCAGCATTTT.

The chain has TRBV19 and TRBJ1-1; 7 bases agree with TRBD1. With 0 bases clipped from V and 7 bases from J, the junction kept 2 bases outside the gene matches. Germline CDR1 LNHDA, CDR2 SQIVND (reference sequence). The CDR3 covers 13 residues. CDR3 residues: CASSIETGHEAFF. The CDR3 DNA reads TGTGCCAGTAGTATAGAGACAGGGCATGAAGCTTTCTTT.

This clonotype showed up just a few times. The chain uses TRBV12-3 or TRBV12-4 and TRBJ1-1, with a possible D match to TRBD1 (5 bases). The CDR3 consists of 15 residues. V shed 11 bases and J shed 5 bases, with 24 bases lying between them. The CDR3 DNA sequence: TGTGCCTGTATTGGGGCACAGTGGGGCCGGACTGAAGCTTTCTTT. Translating gives CACIGAQWGRTEAFF.

This sequence joins TRBV6-5 and TRBJ1-1; D is uncertain. Between the trimmed V and J ends, which lost 0 bases and 8 bases, there was a span of 19 bases. The CDR3 spans 16 residues. CDR1 and CDR2 from the germline V gene are MNHEY and SVGAGI. The CDR3 protein is CASSYSVKHFSAEAFF. The DNA of the CDR3 is TGTGCCAGCAGTTACTCGGTTAAACATTTTTCGGCCGAAGCTTTCTTT.

CDR3 nucleotide sequence: TGTGCCAGCACCTCTACAGCCATGAACACTGAAGCTTTCTTT. This gives the protein CASTSTAMNTEAFF. The rearrangement uses TRBV2 and TRBJ1-1; D is undetermined. This CDR3 has 14 residues. The V end was cut by 7 bases, the J end by 0 bases, with 12 bases between. The germline gives CDR1 SNHLY, CDR2 FYNNEI.

The genes are TRBV27 and TRBJ1-1; 8 nucleotides match TRBD1. V dropped 0 bases and J dropped 3; count of bases not matched to a gene: 3. Germline lookup yields CDR1 MNHEY and CDR2 SMNVEV (reference sequence). The CDR3 spans 15 residues. The CDR3 loop reads CASSLSGQGYTEAFF. The CDR3 nucleotides read TGTGCCAGCAGTTTATCAGGACAGGGCTACACTGAAGCTTTCTTT.

The chain recombines TRBV6-5 with TRBJ2-5; 8 nucleotides line up with TRBD2. There are 19 residues in the CDR3. V lost 6 bases to trimming and J lost 5 bases; unmatched junction nucleotides: 23. In germline, CDR1 is MNHEY, CDR2 SVGAGI. The CDR3 DNA is TGTGCCAGCAGGCGCAGCTTCGCAGTAGCGGGGCCCCCCGGGGAGACCCAGTACTTC. Translating it yields CASRRSFAVAGPPGETQYF.

The chain employs TRBV27 and TRBJ1-1, with D uncertain. This CDR3 spans 13 amino acids. CDR1 and CDR2 (germline): MNHEY, SMNVEV (reference sequence). V was clipped by 3 bases and J by 11 bases, with 16 bases between them. The CDR3 DNA follows: TGTGCCAGCAGTTTGTTTGAAGGGTATCATGCTTTCTTT. This translates into CASSLFEGYHAFF.

This clonotype has more than one count but fewer than ten. The chain uses TRBV6-1 and TRBJ2-2, with 7 bases that match TRBD1. The CDR3 loop spans 15 amino acids. Losses at the gene ends were 11 bases for V and 1 base for J; bases not matched to a gene: 10. The germline V gene has CDR1 MNHNS and CDR2 SASEGT. CDR3 in DNA: TGTGCCTCAGGGGGAGCAACAGTGAACACCGGGGAGCTGTTTTTT. Its protein is CASGGATVNTGELFF.

V is TRBV7-9 and J is TRBJ2-1, with D perhaps matching TRBD2 (6 bases). The germline V gene encodes CDR1 SEHNR and CDR2 FQNEAQ (reference sequence). CDR3 length equals 13 residues. V lost 5 bases and J lost 8, with 13 bases in between. The CDR3 sequence is CASSVGGPYEQFF. DNA for the CDR3: TGTGCCAGCAGCGTGGGGGGTCCGTATGAGCAGTTCTTC.

This chain connects TRBV24-1 to TRBJ1-2; 7 bases fit TRBD1. The CDR3 spans 13 residues. The V gene end was trimmed by 4 bases and the J gene end by 6 bases; junction bases not matched to a gene: 4. Per the germline V gene, CDR1 is KGHDR and CDR2 is SFDVKD. The CDR3 DNA reads as TGTGCCACCAGTGAATACGGGACAGATGGCTACACCTTC. Amino acids: CATSEYGTDGYTF.

Many counts were recorded for this clonotype. V usage is TRBV7-2 and J usage is TRBJ1-1; TRBD1 might be the D (6 bases). CDR3 length: 16 amino acids. The germline gives CDR1 SGHTA, CDR2 FQGNSA. V was clipped by 5 bases and J by 5 bases, with 21 bases between them. Written as DNA, the CDR3 is TGTGCCAGCAGCCTTAGTGGGAGGGGAGGGGGAACTGAAGCTTTCTTT. It encodes CASSLSGRGGGTEAFF.

Only one count was recorded for this clonotype. The chain has TRBV9 and TRBJ2-5; D is possibly TRBD1 or TRBD2 (5 bases each). Trimming pared 4 bases from V and 4 bases from J, leaving 20 bases between. The germline CDR1 and CDR2 sequences are SGDLS and YYNGEE. CDR3 length equals 16 residues. CDR3 sequence: CASSPPGTSVGETQYF. CDR3 in DNA: TGTGCCAGCAGCCCCCCCGGGACCTCAGTTGGAGAGACCCAGTACTTC.

The gene calls are TRBV2 and TRBJ2-1; TRBD2 agrees at 8 bases. Germline V CDR1 and CDR2: SNHLY, FYNNEI. After removal of 8 bases from V and 5 bases from J, the junction contained 5 bases not matched to a gene. The CDR3 totals 13 residues. Written as DNA, the CDR3 is TGTGCCAGCCCGGGGGGGCAAAACAATGAGCAGTTCTTC. This gives the protein CASPGGQNNEQFF. The whole variable domain, remainder taken from reference TRBV2 and TRBJ2-1, is EPEVTQTPSHQVTQMGQEVILRCVPISNHLYFYWYRQILGQKVEFLVSFYNNEISEKSEIFDDQFSVERPDGSNFTLKIRSTKLEDSAMYFCASPGGQNNEQFFGPGTRLTVL.

The J gene is TRBJ2-4, the V gene TRBV7-9; 12 nucleotides agree with TRBD2. Trimming cost V 5 bases and J 0 bases; bases outside gene matches: 5. CDR3 size: 17 residues. The V gene's germline CDR1 is SEHNR and CDR2 FQNEAQ (reference sequence). The CDR3 bases are TGTGCCAGCAGCCCCGCTAGCGGGGGGGCAGCCAAAAACATTCAGTACTTC. The encoded protein is CASSPASGGAAKNIQYF.

This clonotype has just a few counts. V is TRBV7-9 and J is TRBJ1-6, with 10 bases matching TRBD1. Germline V gene lookup returns CDR1 SEHNR and CDR2 FQNEAQ (reference sequence). This CDR3 comprises 18 residues. J was trimmed by 6 bases and V by 4 bases; bases with no gene match: 12. The CDR3 sequence is CASSSYLRQGAGNSPLHF. CDR3 in DNA: TGTGCCAGCAGCTCCTACCTCCGACAGGGGGCTGGTAATTCACCCCTCCACTTT.

As concerns this clonotype: Compared with germline, one end of the junction differs, possibly owing to a read error. The gene calls are TRBV7-6 and TRBJ1-1; D possibly corresponds to TRBD1 (5 bases). CDR1 is SGHVS and CDR2 is FNYEAQ in the germline V gene. The CDR3 has 13 residues. CDR3 in DNA: TGTGCCAGCAGCCCACGGGGGAACACTAAAGCTTTCTTT. Its protein is CASSPRGNTKAFF.

V usage is TRBV11-2 and J usage is TRBJ2-6, with TRBD1 matching 7 bases. In germline, CDR1 is SGHAT, CDR2 FQNNGV. V shed 4 bases and J 1 base; nucleotides not matched to a gene: 4. The CDR3 covers 16 residues. In DNA form, the CDR3 reads TGTGCCAGCAGCTCCAACAGGGGATCTGGGGCCAACGTCCTGACTTTC. Its protein is CASSSNRGSGANVLTF.

V is TRBV5-1 and J is TRBJ1-2, with 9 bases matching TRBD1. CDR1 is SGHRS, CDR2 YFSETQ, per germline. The CDR3 is made up of 18 amino acids. Germline trimming cut 0 bases from V and 4 bases from J; bases unmatched to any gene: 13. The CDR3: CASSLGRDRAPLFYGYTF. CDR3 sequence (DNA): TGCGCCAGCAGCTTGGGCCGGGACAGGGCGCCCCTCTTCTATGGCTACACCTTC.

This clonotype has at least ten counts. The V call is TRBV7-9, the J call TRBJ2-7, with unresolved D. Germline assignment: CDR1 SEHNR and CDR2 FQNEAQ (reference sequence). This CDR3 comprises 14 residues. Trimming pared 5 bases from V and 0 bases from J, leaving 11 bases between. This CDR3 is CASSEDSASYEQYF. The CDR3 DNA reads TGTGCCAGCAGCGAAGACTCCGCCTCCTACGAGCAGTACTTC.

The rearrangement uses TRBV15 and TRBJ1-4; tentatively, D is TRBD1 (6 bases). From germline, CDR1 is LNHNV and CDR2 YYDKDF (reference sequence). CDR3 length: 15 amino acids. The V end was cut by 5 bases, the J end by 5 bases, with 15 bases between. For the CDR3, the DNA is TGTGCCACCAGCGGAAATGGGGGCCCCAATGAAAAACTGTTTTTT. This sequence encodes CATSGNGGPNEKLFF.

This clonotype was picked up many times. J is TRBJ2-3 and V is TRBV7-9; tentatively, D is TRBD1 (5 bases). Trimming left V 7 bases short and J 5 bases short, with 13 bases between. This CDR3 has 13 residues. Per the germline V gene, CDR1 is SEHNR and CDR2 is FQNEAQ (reference sequence). In DNA form, the CDR3 reads TGTGCCAGCACCTCCCCCCAGGGAGATACGCAGTATTTT. Residues: CASTSPQGDTQYF.

This chain connects TRBV6-1 to TRBJ2-2; D ambiguous. Germline-derived CDR1 and CDR2 are MNHNS and SASEGT. V was cut by 7 bases and J by 4 bases, with 25 bases left in between. The CDR3 length is 18 residues. The CDR3 is CASTTTYLQDKGTGELFF. The CDR3 coding sequence is TGTGCCAGCACCACCACCTATTTACAAGACAAGGGCACCGGGGAGCTGTTTTTT.